This TCR beta chain was profiled in a study of blood T cell repertoires in COVID-19. The overall study: COVID-19 samples from acute and convalescent phases originated in the United States, Italy and Spain. Sources were T cells, B-cell-depleted T cells, or PBMCs; the material itself was cDNA or gDNA.

The CDR3 runs 19 residues. V lost 0 bases to trimming and J lost 7 bases; unmatched junction nucleotides: 17. CDR1 is LNHNV and CDR2 is YYDKDF in the germline V gene (reference sequence). As handled by the study authors: How many nucleated cells were present was estimated from reference gene primer amplification. Assay used: immunoSEQ multiplex PCR; TCRdb lists only in-frame clones, some missing. V and J calls plus clone size are reproduced from that table; the DNA served to infer D and trimming. Here the sample spans 95,000 to 120,000 clones, approximately 81% being singletons. What was sequenced was peripheral blood. The sequence was collected from a man aged 40-55 years with acute or convalescent COVID-19. J is TRBJ2-7 and V is TRBV15, with TRBD1 matching 11 bases. CDR3 protein: CATSRDQIYRDRGLWEQYF. Here the CDR3 DNA reads TGTGCCACCAGCAGAGATCAGATCTACCGGGACAGGGGGTTGTGGGAGCAGTACTTC. The whole variable domain, remainder taken from reference TRBV15 and TRBJ2-7, is DAMVIQNPRYQVTQFGKPVTLSCSQTLNHNVMYWYQQKSSQAPKLLFHYYDKDFNNEADTPDNFQSRRPNTSFCFLDIRSPGLGDTAMYLCATSRDQIYRDRGLWEQYFGPGTRLTVT.